This T cell receptor beta chain is drawn from a study of PD-1 blockade in classical Hodgkin lymphoma. Trimming removed 0 bases at V and 6 bases at J, with 12 bases between. This CDR3 spans 13 amino acids. Germline CDR1 reads SQVTM; CDR2 reads ANQGSEA. The method was immunoSEQ multiplex PCR; TCRdb's version includes in-frame clones alone and lacks a portion of them. The sample consists of 70,000 or so clones, 93% of them appearing once. Time point: newly diagnosed, previously untreated cHL patient sample. Sample: peripheral blood mononuclear cells (PBMCs). This TCR derives from a human donor with classical Hodgkin lymphoma. The chain employs TRBV29-1 and TRBJ2-7; TRBD2 is a possible D gene (5 bases). CDR3 protein: CSVEDPRSGEQYF. The CDR3 DNA follows: TGCAGCGTTGAAGACCCCCGCAGCGGCGAGCAGTACTTC.